The rows below give T cell receptor beta chains drawn from one sample of a study of OX40 agonist ivuxolimab in advanced cancers. Sequenced by immunoSEQ multiplex PCR; TCRdb stores in-frame clones only, minus some. This repertoire shows about 150,000 clones, around 94% found once; its top ten account for approximately 0.32%. This specimen consisted of CD4+ or CD8+ T cells sorted from blood, obtained in a trial of the OX40 agonist ivuxolimab. These receptors were taken from an adult with an advanced solid tumor such as melanoma, head and neck, liver or kidney cancer. Both conserved end residues are part of each CDR3. D genes are given only for firm matches. Not all rows give a size; the values are once, few, many and, for expanded clones, a class.

J gene: TRBJ1-1; D gene: -; CDR3 length: 16; V gene: TRBV19; clone size: once; CDR3 protein: CASRPLQPMMGTEAFF; CDR3 DNA: TGTGCCAGTAGACCTCTACAACCGATGATGGGCACTGAAGCTTTCTTT
J gene: TRBJ2-5; D gene: -; CDR3 length: 16; V gene: TRBV21-1; clone size: once; CDR3 protein: CASSKGETGFEKTQYF; CDR3 DNA: TGTGCCAGCAGCAAAGGAGAGACAGGGTTTGAGAAGACCCAGTACTTC
J gene: TRBJ2-7; D gene: TRBD1; CDR3 length: 14; V gene: TRBV11-3; clone size: -; CDR3 protein: CASSFRDSPDEQYF; CDR3 DNA: TGTGCCAGCAGCTTCCGGGACAGCCCGGACGAGCAGTACTTC
J gene: TRBJ2-7; D gene: -; CDR3 length: 13; V gene: TRBV19; clone size: -; CDR3 protein: CASSISRVGEQYF; CDR3 DNA: TGTGCCAGTAGTATTTCCAGGGTGGGAGAGCAGTACTTC
J gene: TRBJ1-3; D gene: -; CDR3 length: 19; V gene: TRBV5-1; clone size: -; CDR3 protein: CASSTGFPSNSDTGNTIYF; CDR3 DNA: TGCGCCAGCAGCACTGGGTTCCCCTCAAACAGCGATACTGGAAACACCATATATTTT
J gene: TRBJ2-7; D gene: -; CDR3 length: 13; V gene: TRBV19; clone size: -; CDR3 protein: CASSILRGYEQYF; CDR3 DNA: TGTGCCAGTAGTATTTTGCGGGGCTACGAGCAGTACTTC
J gene: TRBJ1-5; D gene: TRBD1; CDR3 length: 16; V gene: TRBV30; clone size: -; CDR3 protein: CAWSFSNRGHDQPQHF; CDR3 DNA: TGTGCCTGGAGTTTTAGTAACAGGGGGCACGATCAGCCCCAGCATTTT
J gene: TRBJ2-3; D gene: -; CDR3 length: 15; V gene: TRBV28; clone size: -; CDR3 protein: CASSFFGAGGDTQYF; CDR3 DNA: TGTGCCAGCTCCTTCTTCGGAGCCGGGGGAGATACGCAGTATTTT
J gene: TRBJ2-5; D gene: TRBD2; CDR3 length: 17; V gene: TRBV7-9; clone size: -; CDR3 protein: CASSLGMTSGGQETQYF; CDR3 DNA: TGTGCCAGCAGCTTAGGAATGACTAGCGGGGGGCAAGAGACCCAGTACTTC
J gene: TRBJ1-5; D gene: -; CDR3 length: 17; V gene: TRBV7-9; clone size: -; CDR3 protein: CASSPSGTSNSNQPQHF; CDR3 DNA: TGTGCCAGCAGCCCGTCCGGGACTTCTAATAGCAATCAGCCCCAGCATTTT
J gene: TRBJ2-3; D gene: -; CDR3 length: 16; V gene: TRBV7-6; clone size: -; CDR3 protein: CASSSNTGASTDTQYF; CDR3 DNA: TGTGCCAGCAGCTCAAACACAGGTGCTAGCACAGATACGCAGTATTTT
J gene: TRBJ2-5; D gene: TRBD1; CDR3 length: 15; V gene: TRBV19; clone size: -; CDR3 protein: CASSATGTGRKTQYF; CDR3 DNA: TGTGCCAGTAGTGCCACCGGGACAGGGCGGAAGACCCAGTACTTC
J gene: TRBJ2-5; D gene: TRBD1; CDR3 length: 14; V gene: TRBV9; clone size: once; CDR3 protein: CASSASTGRETQYF; CDR3 DNA: TGTGCCAGCAGCGCATCGACAGGGCGGGAGACCCAGTACTTC
J gene: TRBJ2-1; D gene: TRBD2; CDR3 length: 15; V gene: TRBV5-1; clone size: -; CDR3 protein: CASSSDTGTRNEQFF; CDR3 DNA: TGCGCCAGCAGCTCTGACACCGGGACTAGGAATGAGCAGTTCTTC
J gene: TRBJ1-6; D gene: -; CDR3 length: 16; V gene: TRBV6-1; clone size: -; CDR3 protein: CASSETLPVVNSPLHF; CDR3 DNA: TGTGCCAGCAGTGAAACCCTCCCCGTGGTTAATTCACCCCTCCACTTT
J gene: TRBJ1-1; D gene: -; CDR3 length: 14; V gene: TRBV9; clone size: -; CDR3 protein: CASSVAQMNTEAFF; CDR3 DNA: TGTGCCAGCAGCGTAGCACAGATGAACACTGAAGCTTTCTTT
J gene: TRBJ2-7; D gene: -; CDR3 length: 14; V gene: TRBV6-1; clone size: -; CDR3 protein: CASSARRDNYEQYF; CDR3 DNA: TGTGCCAGCAGTGCCCGGAGGGACAACTACGAGCAGTACTTC
J gene: TRBJ1-2; D gene: -; CDR3 length: 15; V gene: TRBV9; clone size: -; CDR3 protein: CASSPAGAPYYGYTF; CDR3 DNA: TGTGCCAGCAGCCCAGCAGGGGCCCCATACTATGGCTACACCTTC
J gene: TRBJ1-2; D gene: -; CDR3 length: 12; V gene: TRBV5-4; clone size: -; CDR3 protein: CASSLQGYGYTF; CDR3 DNA: TGTGCCAGCAGCTTACAGGGATACGGCTACACCTTC
J gene: TRBJ1-5; D gene: TRBD1; CDR3 length: 15; V gene: TRBV28; clone size: -; CDR3 protein: CASRTGGSSNQPQHF; CDR3 DNA: TGTGCCAGCAGGACAGGGGGCTCGAGCAATCAGCCCCAGCATTTT
J gene: TRBJ2-3; D gene: -; CDR3 length: 12; V gene: TRBV6-1; clone size: -; CDR3 protein: CASENSGWTQYF; CDR3 DNA: TGTGCCAGTGAGAATTCAGGGTGGACGCAGTATTTT
J gene: TRBJ2-5; D gene: -; CDR3 length: 14; V gene: TRBV6-5; clone size: -; CDR3 protein: CASSYDYYQETQYF; CDR3 DNA: TGTGCCAGCAGTTACGACTACTACCAAGAGACCCAGTACTTC
J gene: TRBJ2-2; D gene: -; CDR3 length: 15; V gene: TRBV5-5; clone size: -; CDR3 protein: CASSLGTANTGELFF; CDR3 DNA: TGTGCCAGCAGCTTGGGGACAGCGAACACCGGGGAGCTGTTTTTT
J gene: TRBJ2-1; D gene: -; CDR3 length: 13; V gene: TRBV9; clone size: -; CDR3 protein: CASSPSVGGPSFF; CDR3 DNA: TGTGCCAGCAGCCCTTCGGTCGGGGGGCCTTCCTTCTTC
J gene: TRBJ1-2; D gene: TRBD1; CDR3 length: 11; V gene: TRBV20-1; clone size: -; CDR3 protein: CSADRGDGYTF; CDR3 DNA: TGCAGTGCGGACAGGGGTGATGGCTACACCTTC
J gene: TRBJ2-1; D gene: TRBD2; CDR3 length: 14; V gene: TRBV28; clone size: -; CDR3 protein: CASSLGLGHNEQFF; CDR3 DNA: TGTGCCAGCAGTTTAGGACTAGGACACAATGAGCAGTTCTTC
J gene: TRBJ2-3; D gene: -; CDR3 length: 15; V gene: TRBV5-4; clone size: -; CDR3 protein: CASSLRSARTDTQYF; CDR3 DNA: TGTGCCAGCAGCTTGCGTAGCGCACGCACAGATACGCAGTATTTT
J gene: TRBJ2-3; D gene: -; CDR3 length: 16; V gene: TRBV15; clone size: -; CDR3 protein: CATSRGAGAGTDTQYF; CDR3 DNA: TGTGCCACCAGCAGAGGGGCAGGGGCCGGCACAGATACGCAGTATTTT
J gene: TRBJ2-5; D gene: TRBD2; CDR3 length: 16; V gene: TRBV5-1; clone size: -; CDR3 protein: CASSPLAGALSTAQYF; CDR3 DNA: TGCGCCAGCAGCCCCCTAGCGGGGGCACTTTCAACGGCCCAGTACTTC
J gene: TRBJ2-5; D gene: -; CDR3 length: 15; V gene: TRBV9; clone size: -; CDR3 protein: CASSARREPGETQYF; CDR3 DNA: TGTGCCAGCAGCGCCCGCCGAGAGCCGGGAGAGACCCAGTACTTC
J gene: TRBJ2-3; D gene: TRBD2; CDR3 length: 16; V gene: TRBV19; clone size: -; CDR3 protein: CASSIGVAGGIDTQYF; CDR3 DNA: TGTGCCAGTAGTATAGGAGTAGCGGGGGGGATAGATACGCAGTATTTT
J gene: TRBJ1-2; D gene: -; CDR3 length: 15; V gene: TRBV5-1; clone size: -; CDR3 protein: CASSPGGGLDYGYTF; CDR3 DNA: TGCGCCAGCAGCCCCGGAGGAGGGCTGGACTATGGCTACACCTTC
J gene: TRBJ2-7; D gene: -; CDR3 length: 14; V gene: TRBV6-5; clone size: -; CDR3 protein: CASSRQGGNYEQYF; CDR3 DNA: TGTGCCAGCAGTAGGCAAGGGGGGAACTACGAGCAGTACTTC
J gene: TRBJ1-1; D gene: -; CDR3 length: 13; V gene: TRBV6-6; clone size: -; CDR3 protein: CASSYSSNTEAFF; CDR3 DNA: TGTGCCAGCAGTTACTCCTCGAACACTGAAGCTTTCTTT
J gene: TRBJ2-2; D gene: -; CDR3 length: 15; V gene: TRBV18; clone size: -; CDR3 protein: CASSPRTLNTGELFF; CDR3 DNA: TGTGCCAGCTCACCACGGACCCTGAACACCGGGGAGCTGTTTTTT
J gene: TRBJ2-7; D gene: -; CDR3 length: 13; V gene: TRBV28; clone size: -; CDR3 protein: CASSREPRWREYF; CDR3 DNA: TGTGCCAGCAGCCGAGAGCCTAGATGGCGGGAGTACTTC
J gene: TRBJ2-5; D gene: TRBD1; CDR3 length: 14; V gene: TRBV19; clone size: -; CDR3 protein: CASSLDRNQETQYF; CDR3 DNA: TGTGCCAGTAGTCTGGACAGGAATCAAGAGACCCAGTACTTC
J gene: TRBJ2-3; D gene: TRBD2; CDR3 length: 15; V gene: TRBV5-1; clone size: -; CDR3 protein: CASTRGLAGRDTQYF; CDR3 DNA: TGCGCCAGCACCCGAGGACTAGCGGGACGGGATACGCAGTATTTT
J gene: TRBJ2-5; D gene: TRBD2; CDR3 length: 17; V gene: TRBV11-2; clone size: -; CDR3 protein: CASSSRGQIAGVETQYF; CDR3 DNA: TGTGCCAGCAGCTCCCGAGGCCAAATAGCGGGAGTGGAGACCCAGTACTTC
J gene: TRBJ1-5; D gene: -; CDR3 length: 15; V gene: TRBV5-8; clone size: -; CDR3 protein: CASSPWTTNNQPQHF; CDR3 DNA: TGTGCCAGCAGCCCCTGGACAACTAACAATCAGCCCCAGCATTTT
J gene: TRBJ2-7; D gene: TRBD1; CDR3 length: 14; V gene: TRBV6-4; clone size: -; CDR3 protein: CASTRDRVFYEQYF; CDR3 DNA: TGTGCCAGCACGAGGGACAGGGTCTTCTACGAGCAGTACTTC
J gene: TRBJ2-7; D gene: TRBD1; CDR3 length: 13; V gene: TRBV19; clone size: -; CDR3 protein: CASSYRGPGEQYF; CDR3 DNA: TGTGCCAGTAGTTATAGGGGGCCTGGTGAGCAGTACTTC
J gene: TRBJ2-4; D gene: TRBD1; CDR3 length: 16; V gene: TRBV28; clone size: once; CDR3 protein: CASTQPGGLAKNIQYF; CDR3 DNA: TGTGCCAGCACCCAACCAGGGGGTCTAGCCAAAAACATTCAGTACTTC
J gene: TRBJ1-2; D gene: -; CDR3 length: 12; V gene: TRBV7-2; clone size: -; CDR3 protein: CASSLGQVGYTF; CDR3 DNA: TGTGCCAGCAGCTTAGGACAGGTTGGCTACACCTTC
J gene: TRBJ2-1; D gene: TRBD1; CDR3 length: 15; V gene: TRBV9; clone size: -; CDR3 protein: CASSVGQGGYNEQFF; CDR3 DNA: TGTGCCAGCAGCGTCGGACAGGGGGGTTACAATGAGCAGTTCTTC